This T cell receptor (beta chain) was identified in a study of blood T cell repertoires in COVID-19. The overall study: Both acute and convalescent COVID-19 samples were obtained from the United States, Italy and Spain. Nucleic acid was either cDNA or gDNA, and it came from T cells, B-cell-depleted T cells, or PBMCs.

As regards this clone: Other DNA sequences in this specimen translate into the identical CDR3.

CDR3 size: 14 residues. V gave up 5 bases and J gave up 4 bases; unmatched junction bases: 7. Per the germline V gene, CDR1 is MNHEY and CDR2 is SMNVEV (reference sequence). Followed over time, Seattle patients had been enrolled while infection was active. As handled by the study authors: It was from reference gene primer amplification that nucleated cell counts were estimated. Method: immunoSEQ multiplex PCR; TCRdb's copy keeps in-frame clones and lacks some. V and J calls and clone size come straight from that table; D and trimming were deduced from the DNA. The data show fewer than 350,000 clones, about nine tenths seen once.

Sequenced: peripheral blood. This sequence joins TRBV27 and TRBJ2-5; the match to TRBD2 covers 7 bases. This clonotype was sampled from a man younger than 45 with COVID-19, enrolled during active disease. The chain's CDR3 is CASSPRGRGETQYF. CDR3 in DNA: TGTGCCAGCAGTCCCCGGGGGAGGGGAGAGACCCAGTACTTC.